One sample yielded the 32 T cell receptor beta chains listed below, sequenced in a study of shared clonotypes between healthy human individuals. Method: immunoSEQ multiplex PCR; TCRdb's copy keeps in-frame clones and lacks some. The profile shows about a million clones, 65% to 75% of them singletons. The material sequenced was memory CD4+ T cells sorted from blood. Stated subset: CD45RA-negative fraction. The receptors originated from a man in his late teens or twenties in good health.

This clone was observed a handful of times. This chain uses TRBV2 with TRBJ1-1; maybe TRBD1 (5 bases). Trimming took off 2 bases at V and 4 bases at J, with 14 bases between the two ends. This CDR3 contains 15 residues. The germline CDR1 and CDR2 sequences are SNHLY and FYNNEI. This CDR3 reads CASSESGMASTEAFF. The CDR3 DNA follows: TGTGCCAGCAGTGAATCAGGGATGGCATCCACTGAAGCTTTCTTT.

The chain couples TRBV2 to TRBJ2-3; D possibly corresponds to TRBD2 (6 bases). CDR1 and CDR2 from the germline V gene are SNHLY and FYNNEI. V lost 6 bases, J lost 6 bases, and 7 bases lay in between. CDR3 length: 11 residues. CDR3 coding DNA: TGTGCCAGCAGGGGACTCGATACGCAGTATTTT. Encoded protein: CASRGLDTQYF.

The chain employs TRBV6-5 and TRBJ1-2; 10 nucleotides match TRBD1. Germline assignment: CDR1 MNHEY and CDR2 SVGAGI. V shed 5 bases, J shed 6 bases, and the junction held 9 bases outside the gene matches. CDR3 size: 15 residues. The CDR3 sequence: CASSPRTGGEHGYTF. CDR3 nucleotides: TGTGCCAGCAGTCCTCGGACAGGGGGGGAGCATGGCTACACCTTC.

This chain links TRBV7-2 with TRBJ1-1; no firm D call. CDR1 SGHTA and CDR2 FQGNSA come from the germline V gene. Trimming removed 0 bases from V and 6 bases from J, with 8 bases in between. This CDR3 has 13 residues. DNA for the CDR3: TGTGCCAGCAGCTTAGCCGGTATCTCTGAAGCTTTCTTT. Translating it yields CASSLAGISEAFF.

This chain links TRBV18 with TRBJ2-1; D tentatively fits TRBD1 or TRBD2 (5 bases each). Germline loops: CDR1 KGHSH, CDR2 LQKENI. The CDR3 spans 13 residues. Deletions cut 2 bases from V and 6 bases from J, with 8 bases between. CDR3 in amino acids: CASSPGTTNEQFF. The CDR3 DNA reads TGTGCCAGCTCACCAGGGACCACCAATGAGCAGTTCTTC.

The J gene is TRBJ1-2, the V gene TRBV5-1; D unresolved. V was shortened by 1 base and J by 0 bases, with 10 bases between the two germline ends. CDR3 size: 15 residues. Germline CDR1 SGHRS, CDR2 YFSETQ. CDR3 region: CASSLSSVPNYGYTF. Here the CDR3 DNA reads TGCGCCAGCAGCTTGTCGTCAGTTCCTAACTATGGCTACACCTTC.

The chain combines TRBV19 with TRBJ2-3; 12 bases agree with TRBD2. There are 16 residues in the CDR3. Germline CDR1 LNHDA, CDR2 SQIVND (reference sequence). J gave up 4 bases and V 5 bases, and 7 bases lay outside the gene matches. For the CDR3, the DNA is TGTGCCAGTAGTTCTTGGACTAGCGGGGCGTCAGATACGCAGTATTTT. Translation gives CASSSWTSGASDTQYF.

The chain couples TRBV16 to TRBJ2-5, with D possibly being TRBD1 (5 bases). This CDR3 is 13 amino acids long. The V end was cut by 0 bases, the J end by 7 bases, with 9 bases between. CDR1 and CDR2 from the germline V gene are KGHSY and FQNENV. The CDR3 nucleotides read TGTGCCAGCAGCCAATCCAGGGATGTGACCCAGTACTTC. Its protein product is CASSQSRDVTQYF.

At least ten counts were recorded for this clone. The chain combines TRBV7-9 with TRBJ1-1; D call uncertain. The V gene's germline CDR1 is SEHNR and CDR2 FQNEAQ (reference sequence). The CDR3 consists of 13 residues. V was pared by 5 bases and J by 4 bases, with 11 bases between. The CDR3 loop is CASSDGFSTEAFF. The DNA for the CDR3 is TGTGCCAGCAGCGACGGGTTCAGCACTGAAGCTTTCTTT. The full variable domain, with the rest looked up from reference TRBV7-9 and TRBJ1-1, is DTGVSQNPRHKITKRGQNVTFRCDPISEHNRLYWYRQTLGQGPEFLTYFQNEAQLEKSRLLSDRFSAERPKGSFSTLEIQRTEQGDSAMYLCASSDGFSTEAFFGQGTRLTVV.

The V call is TRBV10-3, the J call TRBJ2-5; 14 bases align to TRBD2. The CDR3 has 16 amino acids. Germline V gene lookup returns CDR1 ENHRY and CDR2 SYGVKD. The V and J ends lost 6 bases and 1 base, in that order; junction bases with no gene match: 4. CDR3 residues: CAISLGTSGSQETQYF. The DNA of the CDR3 is TGTGCCATCAGCCTAGGGACTAGCGGGAGCCAAGAGACCCAGTACTTC.

The chain joins TRBV7-8 to TRBJ2-1; the match to TRBD1 covers 7 bases. Trimming removed 1 base from V and 9 bases from J; junction bases left unmatched: 3. The V gene's germline CDR1 is SGHVS and CDR2 FQNEAQ. The CDR3 has 13 amino acids. The CDR3 sequence is CASSLETGTEQFF. The CDR3 nucleotides read TGTGCCAGCAGCTTAGAGACAGGGACTGAGCAGTTCTTC. The full variable domain, rest sourced from reference TRBV7-8 and TRBJ2-1, is GAGVSQSPRYKVAKRGQDVALRCDPISGHVSLFWYQQALGQGPEFLTYFQNEAQLDKSGLPSDRFFAERPEGSVSTLKIQRTQQEDSAVYLCASSLETGTEQFFGPGTRLTVL.

This sequence joins TRBV5-6 and TRBJ2-7, with a tentative D call TRBD2 (6 bases). Per the germline V gene, CDR1 is SGHDT and CDR2 is YYEEEE. V was trimmed by 4 bases and J by 3 bases, leaving 14 bases between them. The CDR3 is 14 amino acids. The CDR3 DNA sequence: TGTGCCAGCAGCCCCAGACTAGTATACTACGAGCAGTACTTC. Its protein is CASSPRLVYYEQYF. Supplemented by reference TRBV5-6 and TRBJ2-7, the full variable domain reads DAGVTQSPTHLIKTRGQQVTLRCSPKSGHDTVSWYQQALGQGPQFIFQYYEEEERQRGNFPDRFSGHQFPNYSSELNVNALLLGDSALYLCASSPRLVYYEQYFGPGTRLTVT.

This chain connects TRBV28 to TRBJ1-4, with TRBD1 matching over 8 bases. The ends lost 9 bases at V and 5 bases at J; junction bases unmatched: 8. The CDR3 sequence is 14 residues long. The germline V gene encodes CDR1 MDHEN and CDR2 SYDVKM. In DNA, the CDR3 is TGTGCCAGTGACAGGGGCCGAGGGAATGAAAAACTGTTTTTT. It specifies CASDRGRGNEKLFF.

The table lists this clone with a count of one. The CDR3 region has the DNA TGTGCCAGCAGTGAAAGTCGGCTGGGAGCGCTCTACGAGCAGTACTTC. Protein: CASSESRLGALYEQYF. This chain links TRBV6-1 with TRBJ2-7, with D possibly being TRBD2 (5 bases). In germline, CDR1 is MNHNS, CDR2 SASEGT. CDR3 length: 16 amino acids. Trimming removed 2 bases from V and 3 bases from J, with 17 bases in between.

This clone was picked up one time. CDR3 coding DNA: TGTGCCAGTAGCCGGGACCCTTATAGCAATCAGCCCCAGCATTTT. Residues: CASSRDPYSNQPQHF. This rearrangement joins TRBV2 to TRBJ1-5; a possible D gene is TRBD1 (5 bases). CDR1 and CDR2 from the germline V gene are SNHLY and FYNNEI. The CDR3 consists of 15 residues. Between the trimmed V and J ends, which lost 9 bases and 0 bases, there was a span of 15 bases.

This clone was seen a single time. The V and J genes are TRBV5-4 and TRBJ2-5, with D possibly being TRBD1 (5 bases). This CDR3 region has 14 residues. Germline V gene lookup returns CDR1 SGHNT and CDR2 YYREEE (reference sequence). V lost 2 bases to trimming and J lost 5 bases, with 13 bases between them. The CDR3 DNA reads as TGTGCCAGCAGCTTAGATCAGGGTGGCGAGACCCAGTACTTC. Translation: CASSLDQGGETQYF.

Note on this clone: Germline is not matched at one junction end, which may reflect a read error. The J gene is TRBJ1-2, the V gene TRBV7-9, with 7 bases identical to TRBD1. The CDR3 loop spans 13 amino acids. Germline lookup yields CDR1 SEHNR and CDR2 FQNEAQ (reference sequence). DNA of the CDR3: TGTGTCAGCGGTTTGACAGGGTCTCATGGCTACACCTTC. It encodes CVSGLTGSHGYTF.

This clone was detected once. The chain uses TRBV28 and TRBJ2-1, with D perhaps matching TRBD2 (6 bases). The CDR3 spans 14 residues. V gave up 3 bases and J gave up 5 bases, with 11 bases separating them. From germline, CDR1 is MDHEN and CDR2 SYDVKM. CDR3 sequence reads: CASSFTVADNEQFF. In DNA, the CDR3 is TGTGCCAGCAGTTTTACGGTAGCGGACAATGAGCAGTTCTTC. The full variable domain, completed using reference TRBV28 and TRBJ2-1, is DVKVTQSSRYLVKRTGEKVFLECVQDMDHENMFWYRQDPGLGLRLIYFSYDVKMKEKGDIPEGYSVSREKKERFSLILESASTNQTSMYLCASSFTVADNEQFFGPGTRLTVL.

The rearrangement joins TRBV18 to TRBJ2-2; the D is unclear. Germline V CDR1 and CDR2: KGHSH, LQKENI. V was pared by 0 bases and J by 3 bases, with 8 bases between. The CDR3 consists of 15 residues. The CDR3, as DNA: TGTGCCAGCTCACCACCGAGGCAGCACACCGGGGAGCTGTTTTTT. Translation gives CASSPPRQHTGELFF.

As concerns this clone: The conserved phenylalanine or tryptophan is not found at the CDR3 terminus, so this likely reflects a read error. The chain couples TRBV18 to TRBJ1-6; D is unresolved. The CDR3 totals 13 residues. Trimming pared 5 bases from V and 10 bases from J, leaving 12 bases between. Germline V gene lookup returns CDR1 KGHSH and CDR2 LQKENI. CDR3: CASSASEESPLHL. In nucleotides, the CDR3 is TGTGCCAGCTCAGCCTCCGAGGAATCACCCCTCCACCTT.

The chain combines TRBV11-2 with TRBJ2-7; D not certain. Germline CDR1 reads SGHAT; CDR2 reads FQNNGV. This CDR3 region has 13 residues. V was pared by 0 bases and J by 3 bases, with 6 bases between. The CDR3: CASSLDRYYEQYF. CDR3 coding DNA: TGTGCCAGCAGCTTAGACAGATACTACGAGCAGTACTTC.

This chain links TRBV25-1 with TRBJ2-4; D is possibly TRBD1 (6 bases). The CDR3 contains 14 residues. Germline CDR1 reads MGHDK; CDR2 reads SYGVNS. The V end was cut by 3 bases, the J end by 6 bases, with 12 bases between. In DNA, the CDR3 is TGTGCCAGCAGTGATGGGTCAGGGGTAAACATTCAGTACTTC. Its translation is CASSDGSGVNIQYF.

This clone was detected many times. The chain links TRBV12-5 to TRBJ2-3; 7 bases match TRBD2. The CDR3 sequence is 14 residues long. The V gene end was trimmed by 1 base and the J gene end by 2 bases; junction bases not matched to a gene: 0. Looked up from germline, CDR1 is LGHNT and CDR2 is FRNRAP. The CDR3 protein is CASGLGLATDTQYF. As DNA, the CDR3 is TGTGCTAGTGGTTTGGGACTAGCCACAGATACGCAGTATTTT. Drawing the rest from reference TRBV12-5 and TRBJ2-3, the complete variable domain is DARVTQTPRHKVTEMGQEVTMRCQPILGHNTVFWYRQTMMQGLELLAYFRNRAPLDDSGMPKDRFSAEMPDATLATLKIQPSEPRDSAVYFCASGLGLATDTQYFGPGTRLTVL.

The chain has TRBV13 and TRBJ1-1; possibly TRBD1 for D (5 bases). The CDR3 consists of 16 residues. Trimming cost V 1 base and J 1 base, with 13 bases left between them. The germline V gene encodes CDR1 PRHDT and CDR2 FYEKMQ (reference sequence). CDR3 amino acids: CASSLVTRGQNTEAFF. The CDR3 region has the DNA TGTGCCAGCAGCTTAGTTACGAGGGGCCAGAACACTGAAGCTTTCTTT. Supplemented by reference TRBV13 and TRBJ1-1, the full variable domain reads AAGVIQSPRHLIKEKRETATLKCYPIPRHDTVYWYQQGPGQDPQFLISFYEKMQSDKGSIPDRFSAQQFSDYHSELNMSSLELGDSALYFCASSLVTRGQNTEAFFGQGTRLTVV.

J is TRBJ1-6 and V is TRBV6-9; no definite D call. The CDR3 length is 16 residues. V was cut by 0 bases and J by 8 bases, with 14 bases left in between. Germline CDR1 and CDR2: MNHGY and SVAAGI. The CDR3 DNA sequence: TGTGCCAGCAGTTATTCTGGGAGTTCTGCGGATTCACCCCTCCACTTT. As protein: CASSYSGSSADSPLHF.

Remarks on this clone: The same CDR3 can be traced to other DNA sequences in this sample. The genes are TRBV11-3 and TRBJ2-3; no clear D gene. V lost 1 base, J lost 3 bases, and 5 bases lay in between. Germline CDR1 and CDR2: SGHNT and YENEEA. This CDR3 region has 13 residues. This chain's CDR3 is CASSLGGTDTQYF. CDR3 sequence (DNA): TGTGCCAGCAGCTTAGGTGGGACAGATACGCAGTATTTT.

This clone has just a few counts. The chain is built from TRBV7-2 and TRBJ2-1, with 8 bases aligning to TRBD2. The CDR3 is 16 amino acids. Germline lookup yields CDR1 SGHTA and CDR2 FQGNSA. V was clipped by 4 bases and J by 5 bases; unmatched bases: 10. CDR3 sequence (DNA): TGTGCCAGCAGCTCAACCCCCCGGGGGGGACACAATGAGCAGTTCTTC. It is translated as CASSSTPRGGHNEQFF. The full variable domain, in which reference TRBV7-2 and TRBJ2-1 provide the parts outside the CDR3, is GAGVSQSPSNKVTEKGKDVELRCDPISGHTALYWYRQSLGQGLEFLIYFQGNSAPDKSGLPSDRFSAERTGGSVSTLTIQRTQQEDSAVYLCASSSTPRGGHNEQFFGPGTRLTVL.

This chain joins TRBV6-6 and TRBJ2-1; D may be TRBD1 (6 bases). This CDR3 comprises 15 residues. The germline gives CDR1 MNHNY, CDR2 SVGAGI (reference sequence). The V gene lost 2 bases and the J gene lost 4 bases, with 12 bases spanning the gap. In nucleotides, the CDR3 is TGTGCCAGCAGTTACGTCCAGGGGAGATACAATGAGCAGTTCTTC. This sequence encodes CASSYVQGRYNEQFF.

J is TRBJ2-7 and V is TRBV5-6; a weak D match, TRBD1 (6 bases). CDR3 length equals 16 residues. Trimming removed 3 bases from V and 2 bases from J, with 18 bases in between. CDR1 and CDR2 (germline): SGHDT, YYEEEE. CDR3: CASSSGVIRTAYEQYF. The CDR3 DNA follows: TGTGCCAGCAGCTCTGGGGTTATAAGGACAGCCTACGAGCAGTACTTC.

As concerns this clone: Other DNA sequences in this specimen translate into the identical CDR3. This sequence joins TRBV5-1 and TRBJ1-4; TRBD1 agrees at 7 bases. V lost 0 bases to trimming and J lost 3 bases; unmatched junction nucleotides: 5. The CDR3 spans 16 residues. CDR1 is SGHRS and CDR2 is YFSETQ in the germline V gene. The CDR3 spells CASSLEPQGANEKLFF. As DNA, the CDR3 is TGCGCCAGCAGCTTGGAACCGCAGGGGGCTAATGAAAAACTGTTTTTT.

This sequence joins TRBV19 and TRBJ1-1; weak D call: TRBD1 (6 bases). The CDR3 consists of 14 residues. Germline V CDR1 and CDR2: LNHDA, SQIVND (reference sequence). V lost 7 bases to trimming and J lost 0 bases, with 12 bases between them. CDR3 amino acids: CASTDGQMNTEAFF. In nucleotides, the CDR3 is TGTGCCAGTACCGACGGACAGATGAACACTGAAGCTTTCTTT.

The rearrangement links TRBV6-1 to TRBJ1-5, with D tentatively TRBD1 (6 bases). The germline V and J ends were trimmed by 2 bases and 3 bases, with 8 bases remaining between them. This CDR3 has 14 amino acids. Germline V lookup: CDR1 MNHNS, CDR2 SASEGT. This CDR3 is CASSERGPNQPQHF. Written as DNA, the CDR3 is TGTGCCAGCAGTGAACGGGGGCCCAATCAGCCCCAGCATTTT.